The clone carrying this T cell receptor beta chain has just one count. The data originate from a study of blood T cell repertoires in COVID-19. The wider study: Collection of acute and convalescent COVID-19 samples took place in the United States, Italy and Spain. The analysed material was cDNA or gDNA that came from T cells, B-cell-depleted T cells, or PBMCs.

In the original workflow: For nucleated cells, counts were estimated from reference gene primer amplification. TCRdb's table, derived via immunoSEQ multiplex PCR, lists solely in-frame clones and lacks some. V and J calls and clone size are copied from that table; D and trimming were computed from the DNA. The sample shows roughly 68,000 clones, approximately 85% of them seen only once. This CDR3 spans 15 amino acids. In germline, CDR1 is SGHRS, CDR2 YFSETQ. J lost 1 base, V lost 4 bases, and 6 bases had no gene match. Material for sequencing was peripheral blood. The V gene is TRBV5-1, the J gene TRBJ1-1; 8 bases are shared with TRBD1. This sequence was found in a man aged 45-60 years with acute or convalescent COVID-19. DNA for the CDR3: TGCGCCAGCAGCAGGACAGGGTTAGGGAACACTGAAGCTTTCTTT. This encodes CASSRTGLGNTEAFF.